The clone carrying this TCR beta chain was recorded once. No antigen is known for it. This sample stems from a study of Ad26.COV2.S vaccination and SARS-CoV-2 variants. Study information: Enrolled in COV1001, the donor was in the Ad26.COV2.S trial arm, which received the vaccine. Administration of Ad26.COV2.S was intramuscular, either once or twice 56 days apart. Study-wide points: Quantification of TCR breadth and depth may have yielded underestimates of total T cell responses.

The treatment: around 19 received Ad26.COV2.S at low or high dose, single or two shots; several received placebo; per-sample allocation not given. On day 63 after the first injection, vaccine and placebo recipients gave samples. Using immunoSEQ multiplex PCR, the repertoire was profiled, and TCRdb retains in-frame clones only, with some absent. The profile shows fewer than 400,000 clones, roughly 84% of them singletons. Germline V gene data show CDR1 as SGHAT and CDR2 as FQNNGV. After removal of 1 base from V and 3 bases from J, the junction contained 7 bases not matched to a gene. The CDR3 is made up of 18 amino acids.

This receptor was taken from a person between 18 and 65 years old who received the Ad26.COV2.S COVID-19 vaccine or a placebo. The J gene is TRBJ2-1, the V gene TRBV11-2; 12 nucleotides match TRBD2. This specimen consisted of peripheral blood, obtained in a trial of Ad26.COV2.S vaccine versus placebo. In nucleotides, the CDR3 is TGTGCCAGCAGCTTAGCACCAGGACTAGCGGGGATCTACAATGAGCAGTTCTTC. Translating gives CASSLAPGLAGIYNEQFF.